The 28 T cell receptor beta chains presented below share a single source sample, sequenced in a study of T-cell memory formation after mild COVID-19. Each CDR3 protein gets one entry after TCRdb re-called the 5' RACE reads with MiXCR. Found here are 550,000 to 650,000 distinct CDR3 sequences, around 15% of them singletons; the top ten hold about 8.1%. Sequenced material: PBMCs or a T cell subset sorted from them (not recorded which). These receptors were taken from an adult woman who had mild COVID-19 (a few samples of this study predate the infection). Cell type and time point are not known.

This clonotype was observed a handful of times. V usage is TRBV6-1 and J usage is TRBJ1-1; D gene uncertain. Germline CDR1 is MNHNS and CDR2 is SASEGT. This CDR3 comprises 13 residues. Trimming pared 7 bases from V and 1 base from J, leaving 10 bases between. CDR3 bases: TGTGCCAGCATGTATGTAGAGAACACTGAAGCTTTCTTT. Encoded protein: CASMYVENTEAFF.

The chain recombines TRBV3-1 with TRBJ1-1, with D unclear. The germline V gene encodes CDR1 LGHDT and CDR2 YNNKEL (reference sequence). The CDR3 totals 14 residues. V shed 7 bases and J shed 0 bases, with 12 bases lying between them. CDR3 amino acids: CASNKGTVNTEAFF. For the CDR3, the DNA is TGTGCCAGCAACAAAGGTACAGTGAACACTGAAGCTTTCTTT.

This clonotype was seen only a few times. This chain links TRBV14 with TRBJ2-5, with 8 bases that match TRBD1. This CDR3 region has 14 residues. Germline lookup yields CDR1 SGHDN and CDR2 FVKESK. The V and J ends lost 5 bases and 7 bases, in that order; junction bases with no gene match: 9. CDR3 protein: CASSSNRGRGTQYF. In nucleotides, the CDR3 is TGTGCCAGCAGCTCCAACAGGGGGAGAGGGACCCAGTACTTC.

The gene calls are TRBV20-1 and TRBJ2-7, with unresolved D. V dropped 5 bases and J dropped 5 bases, with 10 bases sitting between them. The germline CDR1 and CDR2 sequences are DFQATT and SNEGSKA (reference sequence). The CDR3 has 11 residues. In DNA, the CDR3 is TGCAGTGCTGGGATCCGGCACGAGCAGTACTTC. Protein: CSAGIRHEQYF.

This clonotype was counted a few times. This chain links TRBV7-9 with TRBJ2-7, with D possibly TRBD1 on 6 matching bases. V was shortened by 3 bases and J by 2 bases, with 11 bases between the two germline ends. This CDR3 is built from 14 residues. Germline assignment: CDR1 SEHNR and CDR2 FQNEAQ (reference sequence). CDR3 DNA sequence: TGTGCCAGCAGCTTGGAGACAGGAGCCTACGAGCAGTACTTC. The encoded protein is CASSLETGAYEQYF.

The rearrangement uses TRBV20-1 and TRBJ2-7, with 7 bases identical to TRBD2. Germline V lookup: CDR1 DFQATT, CDR2 SNEGSKA (reference sequence). The CDR3 extends over 15 amino acids. Losses at the gene ends were 0 bases for V and 3 bases for J; bases not matched to a gene: 8. The CDR3 DNA reads TGCAGTGCTAGAGATGGGCGGGCTAGCGGCTACGAGCAGTACTTC. Its protein product is CSARDGRASGYEQYF.

The V gene is TRBV12-3 or TRBV12-4, the J gene TRBJ2-1, with 7 nucleotides matching TRBD2. The J segment lost 0 bases and the V segment lost 6 bases, leaving 8 bases of the junction unmatched. This CDR3 is built from 16 residues. Here the CDR3 DNA reads TGTGCCAGCAGGATACTAGCGTTTAGCTCCTACAATGAGCAGTTCTTC. Amino acids: CASRILAFSSYNEQFF.

This clonotype was seen a few times. The V call is TRBV7-9, the J call TRBJ1-1; tentatively, D is TRBD1 (5 bases). With 3 bases removed from V and 11 bases from J, the gap between germline ends came to 16 bases. CDR1 and CDR2 (germline): SEHNR, FQNEAQ (reference sequence). The CDR3 contains 13 residues. CDR3 in DNA: TGTGCCAGCAGCTTCCCGGCAGGGCTCGAGGCTTTCTTT. Translation gives CASSFPAGLEAFF. Combining the CDR3 with reference TRBV7-9 and TRBJ1-1 gives the whole variable domain DTGVSQNPRHKITKRGQNVTFRCDPISEHNRLYWYRQTLGQGPEFLTYFQNEAQLEKSRLLSDRFSAERPKGSFSTLEIQRTEQGDSAMYLCASSFPAGLEAFFGQGTRLTVV.

This clonotype was observed a handful of times. The chain uses TRBV5-1 and TRBJ2-7; 7 nucleotides align to TRBD1. The V gene's germline CDR1 is SGHRS and CDR2 YFSETQ. The trim removed 3 bases at V and 2 bases at J, leaving 14 bases unmatched. CDR3 length equals 17 residues. The CDR3 DNA sequence: TGCGCCAGCAGCTCAACGTCCGGGACAGTCATACCCTACGAGCAGTACTTC. It yields the protein CASSSTSGTVIPYEQYF.

This chain joins TRBV14 and TRBJ2-7, with D hard to call. V was shortened by 4 bases and J by 5 bases, with 21 bases between the two germline ends. This CDR3 is built from 16 residues. CDR1 and CDR2 from the germline V gene are SGHDN and FVKESK. CDR3: CASSLRAFPKAHEQYF. CDR3 coding DNA: TGTGCCAGCAGCCTCCGGGCTTTTCCAAAGGCTCACGAGCAGTACTTC.

V gene TRBV25-1 combines with J gene TRBJ2-7; D is uncertain. The CDR3 spans 11 residues. With 4 bases removed from V and 3 bases from J, the gap between germline ends came to 4 bases. Germline V lookup: CDR1 MGHDK, CDR2 SYGVNS. The CDR3 here is CASSVYYEQYF. CDR3 DNA: TGTGCCAGCAGTGTATACTACGAGCAGTACTTC.

The V gene is TRBV9, the J gene TRBJ2-7; 8 bases agree with TRBD2. J lost 7 bases, V lost 0 bases, and 9 bases had no gene match. From germline, CDR1 is SGDLS and CDR2 YYNGEE. The length of the CDR3 is 15 residues. CDR3 coding DNA: TGTGCCAGCAGCGTAGCTTCGGGGGGGCTTCTGGAGCAGTACTTC. It encodes CASSVASGGLLEQYF.

This clonotype was counted only a few times. V and J are TRBV20-1 and TRBJ1-1, with a possible D match to TRBD1 (6 bases). Germline CDR1 reads DFQATT; CDR2 reads SNEGSKA (reference sequence). The length of the CDR3 is 14 residues. V lost 2 bases, J lost 0 bases, and 10 bases lay in between. The DNA for the CDR3 is TGCAGTGCTAGATCAGGGGCGGTGAACACTGAAGCTTTCTTT. As protein: CSARSGAVNTEAFF.

This chain joins TRBV6-1 and TRBJ2-5; TRBD1 is a possible D gene (5 bases). CDR3 size: 14 residues. V lost 4 bases to trimming and J lost 2 bases, with 11 bases between them. Germline V CDR1 and CDR2: MNHNS, SASEGT. The CDR3 reads CASSVRTTQETQYF. CDR3 coding DNA: TGTGCCAGCAGTGTGAGGACAACACAAGAGACCCAGTACTTC.

This clonotype showed up just a few times. For the CDR3, the DNA is TGTGCCTGGAGTCCTCTGGCTGAGACCCAGTACTTC. This encodes CAWSPLAETQYF. This rearrangement joins TRBV30 to TRBJ2-5, with D hard to call. Germline V gene lookup returns CDR1 GTSNPN and CDR2 SVGIG (reference sequence). V was shortened by 2 bases and J by 5 bases, with 9 bases between the two germline ends. This CDR3 is built from 12 residues.

At least ten counts were recorded for this clonotype. The chain couples TRBV5-1 to TRBJ1-1, with 9 nucleotides matching TRBD1. Trimming removed 2 bases from V and 4 bases from J; junction bases left unmatched: 6. CDR1 and CDR2 (germline): SGHRS, YFSETQ. The CDR3 has 15 amino acids. CDR3 amino acids: CASSFAGTGSTEAFF. In DNA form, the CDR3 reads TGCGCCAGCAGCTTCGCCGGGACAGGGAGCACTGAAGCTTTCTTT. The whole variable domain, remainder taken from reference TRBV5-1 and TRBJ1-1, is KAGVTQTPRYLIKTRGQQVTLSCSPISGHRSVSWYQQTPGQGLQFLFEYFSETQRNKGNFPGRFSGRQFSNSRSEMNVSTLELGDSALYLCASSFAGTGSTEAFFGQGTRLTVV.

The sample holds a few counts of this clonotype. The chain couples TRBV2 to TRBJ1-1; 7 nucleotides line up with TRBD1. The V segment lost 2 bases and the J segment 2 bases; nucleotides outside the gene matches: 2. This CDR3 spans 14 amino acids. CDR1 and CDR2 from the germline V gene are SNHLY and FYNNEI. CDR3: CASSELGGNTEAFF. CDR3 nucleotides: TGTGCCAGCAGTGAATTAGGGGGCAACACTGAAGCTTTCTTT.

The chain carries TRBV9 and TRBJ2-3; 12 bases align to TRBD1. With V trimmed by 3 bases and J by 4 bases, 9 bases remained unmatched. This CDR3 comprises 17 residues. Germline CDR1 reads SGDLS; CDR2 reads YYNGEE. Here the CDR3 reads CASSGTPGTGGADTQYF. CDR3 nucleotide sequence: TGTGCCAGCAGCGGAACTCCCGGGACAGGGGGCGCAGATACGCAGTATTTT.

This clonotype has just a few counts. This chain uses TRBV18 with TRBJ1-5, with D unclear. In germline, CDR1 is KGHSH, CDR2 LQKENI. Trimming removed 0 bases at V and 4 bases at J, with 13 bases between. The CDR3 has 16 residues. As DNA, the CDR3 is TGTGCCAGCTCACCACCGGTTAGGGTTGGGAATCAGCCCCAGCATTTT. It is translated as CASSPPVRVGNQPQHF.

The chain couples TRBV2 to TRBJ1-2; D perhaps matches TRBD1 (6 bases). The CDR3 is made up of 12 amino acids. The V and J ends lost 2 bases and 7 bases respectively, with 8 bases between them. Germline V gives CDR1 SNHLY, CDR2 FYNNEI. The CDR3 nucleotides read TGTGCCAGCAGTGAAAACAGGGCTGGCTACACCTTC. Amino acid sequence: CASSENRAGYTF.

This clonotype was counted only a few times. This chain uses TRBV5-6 with TRBJ2-7; D may match TRBD1 or TRBD2 (5 bases each). This CDR3 is 13 amino acids long. Per the germline V gene, CDR1 is SGHDT and CDR2 is YYEEEE. Trimming took off 3 bases at V and 6 bases at J, with 13 bases between the two ends. CDR3 DNA: TGTGCCAGCAGCTCCACCGGGACCGGCGAGCAGTACTTC. Amino acid sequence: CASSSTGTGEQYF.

The J gene is TRBJ2-6, the V gene TRBV6-5; 10 bases match TRBD1. This CDR3 contains 17 residues. Germline loops: CDR1 MNHEY, CDR2 SVGAGI. J gave up 2 bases and V 4 bases, and 5 bases lay outside the gene matches. CDR3 amino acids: CASSWGQGFAGANVLTF. CDR3 DNA sequence: TGTGCCAGCAGTTGGGGACAGGGGTTTGCTGGGGCCAACGTCCTGACTTTC.

This clonotype was detected only a few times. The chain carries TRBV10-1 and TRBJ2-7; D is unclear. CDR3 length: 15 amino acids. Per germline, CDR1 WNHNN and CDR2 SYGVQD (reference sequence). V lost 7 bases and J 0 bases, leaving 16 bases between the germline ends. CDR3 sequence: CASTPPGSPSYEQYF. Written as DNA, the CDR3 is TGCGCCAGCACCCCCCCTGGTTCGCCCTCCTACGAGCAGTACTTC.

The J gene is TRBJ2-3, the V gene TRBV11-3, with a tentative D call TRBD2 (5 bases). The germline V gene has CDR1 SGHNT and CDR2 YENEEA. The V end was cut by 1 base, the J end by 6 bases, with 11 bases between. The length of the CDR3 is 14 residues. The CDR3 sequence: CASSLAGIYDTQYF. As DNA, the CDR3 is TGTGCCAGCAGCTTAGCGGGGATCTACGATACGCAGTATTTT.

This clonotype was seen only a few times. The rearrangement uses TRBV2 and TRBJ2-3; D unresolved. V dropped 6 bases and J dropped 6 bases, with 13 bases sitting between them. This CDR3 has 13 residues. CDR1 is SNHLY, CDR2 FYNNEI, per germline. CDR3 nucleotides: TGTGCCAGCAGAGCCGAGCTGAAGGATACGCAGTATTTT. Its protein product is CASRAELKDTQYF.

This clonotype was counted only a few times. J is TRBJ2-5 and V is TRBV10-3, with a weak D call TRBD2 (6 bases). Trimming stripped 9 bases from V and 7 bases from J, with 15 bases between. Germline V gives CDR1 ENHRY, CDR2 SYGVKD. The CDR3 runs to 12 residues. Here the CDR3 reads CAIAAVGGTQYF. CDR3 coding DNA: TGTGCCATAGCCGCGGTGGGGGGGACCCAGTACTTC.

This clonotype was seen at least ten times. The chain combines TRBV7-9 with TRBJ1-1; no reliable D call. The CDR3 sequence is 12 residues long. From germline, CDR1 is SEHNR and CDR2 FQNEAQ (reference sequence). V lost 2 bases to trimming and J lost 5 bases, with 6 bases between them. The CDR3 reads CASSLPGTEAFF. The CDR3 nucleotides read TGTGCCAGCAGCTTACCGGGAACTGAAGCTTTCTTT.

The chain carries TRBV30 and TRBJ2-7, with D perhaps assigned TRBD1 or TRBD2 (5 bases each). The CDR3 runs to 16 residues. CDR1 GTSNPN and CDR2 SVGIG come from the germline V gene (reference sequence). The V gene lost 0 bases and the J gene lost 5 bases, with 20 bases spanning the gap. The CDR3 here is CAWSVGPAQGDNEQYF. In DNA form, the CDR3 reads TGTGCCTGGAGTGTAGGTCCGGCCCAGGGAGATAACGAGCAGTACTTC.